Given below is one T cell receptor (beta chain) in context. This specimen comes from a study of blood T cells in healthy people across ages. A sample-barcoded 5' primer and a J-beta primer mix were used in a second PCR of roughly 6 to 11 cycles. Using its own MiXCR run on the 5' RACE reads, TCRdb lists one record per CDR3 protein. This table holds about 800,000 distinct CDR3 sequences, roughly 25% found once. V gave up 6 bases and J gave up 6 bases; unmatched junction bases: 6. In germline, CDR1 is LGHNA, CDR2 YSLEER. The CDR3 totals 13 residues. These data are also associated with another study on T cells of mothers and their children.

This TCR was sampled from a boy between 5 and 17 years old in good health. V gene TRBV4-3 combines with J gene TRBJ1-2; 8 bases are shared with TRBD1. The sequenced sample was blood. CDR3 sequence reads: CASSRDRSHGYTF. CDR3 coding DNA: TGCGCCAGCAGTCGGGACAGGTCCCATGGCTACACCTTC.